These 6 T cell receptor beta chains came from one sample sequenced in a study. TCRdb's table, derived via immunoSEQ multiplex PCR, lists solely in-frame clones and lacks some. The sample has about 50,000 clones, just over 90% seen once. Sequenced input: PBMCs. These TCRs come from a middle-aged man with rheumatoid arthritis.

The chain couples TRBV19 to TRBJ2-3; D unresolved. The germline V gene has CDR1 LNHDA and CDR2 SQIVND (reference sequence). The CDR3 extends over 15 amino acids. V lost 6 bases to trimming and J lost 6 bases, with 19 bases between them. As DNA, the CDR3 is TGTGCCAGTAGCATGAGGTTATGGAGTAGGGATACGCAGTATTTT. Its translation is CASSMRLWSRDTQYF.

The J gene is TRBJ2-2, the V gene TRBV2; either TRBD1 or TRBD2 may fit D (6 bases each). CDR1 SNHLY and CDR2 FYNNEI come from the germline V gene. Deletions cut 6 bases from V and 1 base from J, with 15 bases between. CDR3 length equals 16 residues. This CDR3 reads CASSAIGGLNTGELFF. The CDR3 coding sequence is TGTGCCAGCAGCGCGATAGGGGGGCTGAACACCGGGGAGCTGTTTTTT.

Only a few counts were recorded for this clone. The chain has TRBV5-4 and TRBJ2-2; D is unresolved. The germline V gene encodes CDR1 SGHNT and CDR2 YYREEE (reference sequence). The V and J ends lost 6 bases and 7 bases respectively, with 7 bases between them. The CDR3 consists of 11 residues. Here the CDR3 reads CASKFGGELFF. The DNA for the CDR3 is TGTGCCAGCAAGTTTGGCGGGGAGCTGTTTTTT. The whole variable domain, remainder taken from reference TRBV5-4 and TRBJ2-2, is ETGVTQSPTHLIKTRGQQVTLRCSSQSGHNTVSWYQQALGQGPQFIFQYYREEENGRGNFPPRFSGLQFPNYSSELNVNALELDDSALYLCASKFGGELFFGEGSRLTVL.

This chain links TRBV15 with TRBJ2-3, with D maybe TRBD1 (6 bases). Between the trimmed V and J ends, which lost 4 bases and 2 bases, there was a span of 10 bases. Germline V gene data show CDR1 as LNHNV and CDR2 as YYDKDF (reference sequence). The CDR3 is made up of 14 amino acids. CDR3 bases: TGTGCCACCAGCACGGGACATTACACAGATACGCAGTATTTT. It codes for CATSTGHYTDTQYF.

J is TRBJ1-1 and V is TRBV10-3; 10 bases map to TRBD1. The CDR3 length is 15 residues. V trimming: 6 bases; J trimming: 1 base; junction bases outside the gene matches: 5. From germline, CDR1 is ENHRY and CDR2 SYGVKD. CDR3 nucleotides: TGTGCCATCAGGGTGACAGGGGGCACGAACACTGAAGCTTTCTTT. Protein: CAIRVTGGTNTEAFF.

This clone was seen once. V usage is TRBV3-1 (or the pseudogene TRBV3-2) and J usage is TRBJ1-1, with TRBD1 identical over 10 bases. V shed 0 bases and J 4 bases; nucleotides not matched to a gene: 11. This CDR3 region has 18 residues. Germline V lookup: CDR1 LGHDT, CDR2 YNNKEL (reference sequence). The CDR3 DNA reads as TGTGCCAGCAGCCAAGAGGGTAGGGGGACAGGGGAAGGCACTGAAGCTTTCTTT. It codes for CASSQEGRGTGEGTEAFF.